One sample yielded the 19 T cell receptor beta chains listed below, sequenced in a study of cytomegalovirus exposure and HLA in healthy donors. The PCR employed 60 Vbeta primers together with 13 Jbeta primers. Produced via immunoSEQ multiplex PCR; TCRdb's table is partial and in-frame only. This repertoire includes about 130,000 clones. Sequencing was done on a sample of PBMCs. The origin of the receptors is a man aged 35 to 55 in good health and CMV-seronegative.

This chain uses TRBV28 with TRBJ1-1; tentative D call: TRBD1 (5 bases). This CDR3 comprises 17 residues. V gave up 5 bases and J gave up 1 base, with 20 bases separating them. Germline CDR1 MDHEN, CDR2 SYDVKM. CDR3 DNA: TGTGCCAGCAGTCTAACCGGGAGAAACAGGTGGAACACTGAAGCTTTCTTT. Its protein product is CASSLTGRNRWNTEAFF.

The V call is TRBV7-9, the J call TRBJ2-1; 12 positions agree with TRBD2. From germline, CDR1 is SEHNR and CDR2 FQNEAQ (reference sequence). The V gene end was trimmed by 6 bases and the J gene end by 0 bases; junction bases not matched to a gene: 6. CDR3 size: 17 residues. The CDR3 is CASSSPTSGSSYNEQFF. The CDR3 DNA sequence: TGTGCCAGCAGTTCTCCGACTAGCGGGAGCTCCTACAATGAGCAGTTCTTC.

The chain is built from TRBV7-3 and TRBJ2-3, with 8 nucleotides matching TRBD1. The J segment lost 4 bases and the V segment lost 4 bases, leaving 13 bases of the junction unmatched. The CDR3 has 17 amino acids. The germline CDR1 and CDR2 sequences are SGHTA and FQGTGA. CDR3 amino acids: CASSSGTGSRGADTQYF. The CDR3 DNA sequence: TGTGCCAGCAGCTCTGGGACAGGCTCAAGAGGGGCAGATACGCAGTATTTT.

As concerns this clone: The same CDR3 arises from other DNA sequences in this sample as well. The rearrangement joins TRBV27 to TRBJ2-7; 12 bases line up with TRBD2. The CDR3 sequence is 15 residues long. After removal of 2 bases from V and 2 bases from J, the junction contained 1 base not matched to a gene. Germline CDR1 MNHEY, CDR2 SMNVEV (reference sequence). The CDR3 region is CASSLRTSGTYEQYF. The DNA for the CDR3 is TGTGCCAGCAGTTTAAGGACTAGCGGGACCTACGAGCAGTACTTC.

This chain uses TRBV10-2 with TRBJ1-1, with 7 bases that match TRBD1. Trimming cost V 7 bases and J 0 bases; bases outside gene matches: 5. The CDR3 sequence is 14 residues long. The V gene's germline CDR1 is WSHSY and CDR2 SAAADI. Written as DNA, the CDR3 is TGCGCCAGCACCCCCGGGACAGTGAACACTGAAGCTTTCTTT. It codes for CASTPGTVNTEAFF.

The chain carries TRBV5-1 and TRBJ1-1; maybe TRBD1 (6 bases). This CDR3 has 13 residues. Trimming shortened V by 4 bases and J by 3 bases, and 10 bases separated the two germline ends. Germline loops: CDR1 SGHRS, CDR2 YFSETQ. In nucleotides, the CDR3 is TGCGCCAGCAGCATAACAGGGTACACTGAAGCTTTCTTT. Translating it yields CASSITGYTEAFF.

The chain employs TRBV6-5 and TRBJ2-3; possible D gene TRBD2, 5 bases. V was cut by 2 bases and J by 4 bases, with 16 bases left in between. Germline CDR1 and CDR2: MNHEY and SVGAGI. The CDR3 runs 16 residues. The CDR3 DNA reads TGTGCCAGCAGTTACGGGGTTCTGGCGGGCCCAGATACGCAGTATTTT. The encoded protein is CASSYGVLAGPDTQYF.

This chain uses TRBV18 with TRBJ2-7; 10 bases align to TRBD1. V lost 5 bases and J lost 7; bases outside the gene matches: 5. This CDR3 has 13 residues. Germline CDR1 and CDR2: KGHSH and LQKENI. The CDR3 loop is CASSSDRGSEQYF. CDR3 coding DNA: TGTGCCAGCTCATCGGACAGGGGGTCTGAGCAGTACTTC.

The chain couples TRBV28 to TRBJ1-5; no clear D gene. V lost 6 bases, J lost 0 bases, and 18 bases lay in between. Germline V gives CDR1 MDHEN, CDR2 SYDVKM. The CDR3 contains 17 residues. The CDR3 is CASRTPGSDFSNQPQHF. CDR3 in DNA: TGTGCCAGCAGGACACCGGGATCAGATTTTAGCAATCAGCCCCAGCATTTT.

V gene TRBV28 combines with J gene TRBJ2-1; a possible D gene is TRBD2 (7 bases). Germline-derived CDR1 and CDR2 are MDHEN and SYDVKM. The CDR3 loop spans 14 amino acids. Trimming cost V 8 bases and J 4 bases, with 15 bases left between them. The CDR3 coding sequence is TGTGCCAGCCGGCGGGGGCGGGAGTACAATGAGCAGTTCTTC. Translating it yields CASRRGREYNEQFF.

The CDR3 protein is CASSPSGAGYEQYF. The CDR3 DNA sequence: TGCGCCAGCAGCCCCAGTGGTGCGGGGTACGAGCAGTACTTC. The V and J genes are TRBV4-3 and TRBJ2-7; perhaps TRBD2 as D (6 bases). CDR1 and CDR2 (germline): LGHNA, YSLEER. V lost 4 bases and J 4 bases, leaving 14 bases between the germline ends. The CDR3 contains 14 residues.

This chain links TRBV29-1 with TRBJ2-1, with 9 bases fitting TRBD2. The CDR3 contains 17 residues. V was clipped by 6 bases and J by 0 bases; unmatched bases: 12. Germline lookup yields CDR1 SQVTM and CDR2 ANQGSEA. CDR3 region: CSVELAGLFYSYNEQFF. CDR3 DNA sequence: TGCAGCGTGGAACTAGCGGGCCTATTTTACTCCTACAATGAGCAGTTCTTC.

CDR3 sequence (DNA): TGTGCCAGCAGTTTCCAGGGGGCCGGTGATGGCTACACCTTC. Protein product: CASSFQGAGDGYTF. This chain uses TRBV27 with TRBJ1-2; 8 nucleotides align to TRBD1. Germline assignment: CDR1 MNHEY and CDR2 SMNVEV (reference sequence). The CDR3 is 14 residues long. Trimming removed 3 bases from V and 6 bases from J; junction bases left unmatched: 6.

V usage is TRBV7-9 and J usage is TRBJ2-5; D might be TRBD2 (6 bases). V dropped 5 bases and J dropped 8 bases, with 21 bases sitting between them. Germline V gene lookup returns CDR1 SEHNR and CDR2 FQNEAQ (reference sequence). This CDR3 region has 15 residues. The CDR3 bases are TGTGCCAGCAGCCCCCGGACGACTAGTCGAACTACCCAGTACTTC. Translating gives CASSPRTTSRTTQYF.

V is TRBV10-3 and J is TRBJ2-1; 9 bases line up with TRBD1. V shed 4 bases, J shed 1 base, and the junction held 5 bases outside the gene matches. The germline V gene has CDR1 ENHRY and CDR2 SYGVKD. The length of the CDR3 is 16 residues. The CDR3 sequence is CAISGVGQGSYNEQFF. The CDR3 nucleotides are TGTGCCATCAGTGGGGTGGGACAGGGTTCCTACAATGAGCAGTTCTTC.

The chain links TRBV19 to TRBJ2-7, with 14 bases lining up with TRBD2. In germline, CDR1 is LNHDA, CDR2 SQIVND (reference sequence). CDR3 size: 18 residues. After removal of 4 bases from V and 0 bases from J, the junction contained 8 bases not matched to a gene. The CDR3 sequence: CASSTLGLAGAGSYEQYF. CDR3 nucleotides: TGTGCCAGTAGTACCTTGGGACTAGCGGGAGCGGGCTCCTACGAGCAGTACTTC.

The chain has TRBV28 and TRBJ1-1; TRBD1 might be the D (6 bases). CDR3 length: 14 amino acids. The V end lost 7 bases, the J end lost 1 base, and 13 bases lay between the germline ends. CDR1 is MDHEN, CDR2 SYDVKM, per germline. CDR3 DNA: TGTGCCAGCAACACTGCGACAGGGAACACTGAAGCTTTCTTT. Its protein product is CASNTATGNTEAFF.

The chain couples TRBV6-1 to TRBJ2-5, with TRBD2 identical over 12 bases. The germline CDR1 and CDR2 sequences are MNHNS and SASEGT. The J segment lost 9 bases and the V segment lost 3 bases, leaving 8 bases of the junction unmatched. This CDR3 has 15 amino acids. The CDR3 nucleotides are TGTGCCAGCAGTGACCGACTAGCGGGAGATAGCTCCCAGTACTTC. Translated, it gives CASSDRLAGDSSQYF.

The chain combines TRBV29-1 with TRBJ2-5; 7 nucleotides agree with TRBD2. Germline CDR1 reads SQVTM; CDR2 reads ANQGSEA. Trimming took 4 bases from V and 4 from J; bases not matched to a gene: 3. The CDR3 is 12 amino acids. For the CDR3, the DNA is TGCAGCGTTGGGGAGGGTAGAGAGACCCAGTACTTC. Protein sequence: CSVGEGRETQYF. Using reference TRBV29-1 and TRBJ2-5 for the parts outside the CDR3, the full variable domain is SAVISQKPSRDICQRGTSLTIQCQVDSQVTMMFWYRQQPGQSLTLIATANQGSEATYESGFVIDKFPISRPNLTFSTLTVSNMSPEDSSIYLCSVGEGRETQYFGPGTRLLVL.